Reported below is one T cell receptor (beta chain). In this sample, this clone turned up a few times. Its antigen is unknown. No qualities accompany the bases; no much larger clone lies one base away. This sample is drawn from a study of beta chain features in type 1 diabetes (dated by TCRdb to about 2018). With respect to the entire study: No differences in mean age, gender distribution, total cell number or subset yield were found between patients and healthy donors. Across all samples, around 100 million sorted cells were examined, and cell number per subset correlated strongly with RNA yield. The study compared the TCRB repertoires of sorted circulating CD4+ T cell subsets in recently diagnosed type 1 diabetes patients with those in matched healthy donors. Naive and central memory subsets were obtained from all 28 donors, but regulatory and stem cell-like memory subsets were isolated from only 8 patients and roughly eight healthy donors. The full study reports these points: Because small numbers of individuals were included in the HLA sub-analyses, any influence of HLA type on TCRB rearrangement was left unresolved. Naive, central memory and regulatory TCRB repertoires appeared more similar among patients than among healthy donors. Fewer insertions and more nucleotide deletions at VDJ recombination sites were observed in patients with type 1 diabetes, implying thymic rearrangement abnormalities. In all four CD4+ subsets, TCRB CDR3 length was moderately but significantly shorter in type 1 diabetes patients. Shorter templates might be favored by PCR, yet because patient and control samples were amplified and corrected together, any such skew would affect both groups equally. Because cDNA rather than genomic DNA was sequenced, highly expressing activated cells could have been over-represented, although no difference in activation and CD3 levels was found between groups.

The entire amount of isolated RNA was reverse transcribed using the High Capacity cDNA Reverse Transcription Kit, so the sequenced TCRB transcripts were expressed ones. Naive, central memory and regulatory T cell samples underwent deep immunoSEQ sequencing, averaging around 3.7 million total reads per sample. After sorted cells were lysed in RLT buffer, RNA was extracted with DNase-treated RNeasy Micro or Mini kits, with the choice depending on cell number. To prevent cross-contamination, every cell subset was processed on its own, while patient and healthy donor samples were processed together. The immunoSEQ multiplex PCR was used to amplify TCRB sequences from cDNA, yielding 87-bp fragments that span the CDR3 region. Sequencing of the amplicons was performed on the Illumina HiSeq platform. Per the original workflow: PCR bias was computationally corrected using synthetic template baselines, reads within Hamming distance 2 were collapsed, and singletons that could not be merged were discarded. Reads were aligned against IMGT so that V, D and J genes, CDR3 length and insertions or deletions at six rearrangement sites could be assigned. Within each subset, clonotype counts were normalized to sorted cell number, and only after that were true diversity and Gini coefficients computed with the tcR R package. The overlap coefficient, calculated on TCRB nucleotide sequences, was used to measure repertoire sharing. Out-of-frame TCRB sequences from naive cells were analyzed to stand in for the pre-selection repertoire. TCRdb's version of the immuneACCESS table is confined to in-frame rearrangements and falls short of the full clone set. An unresolved V gene accounts for under half of the shortfall where checked; the remainder is of unknown origin. The DNA gave D and trimming, while V, J and clone size come from that table. The sample has about 660,000 clones on record, over 12% of them singletons. The ten largest clones capture approximately 0.042% of the sample.

From each donor, a single peripheral blood sample of about 116 mL on average was drawn into heparinised tubes. Naive, central memory, regulatory and stem cell-like memory CD4+ T cells were sorted on a BD FACSAria II using a panel including CD45RO, CCR7, CD25, CD127, CD95 and CD27. Every sorted population had a purity above 95%. PBMCs were isolated right away by Lymphoprep density gradient centrifugation and were stained directly, without culture. To minimize batch effects, samples were stained and sorted in pairs, one healthy donor with one patient per experiment. The CDR3 measures 14 amino acids from cysteine to phenylalanine. Only the CDR3 part of the read is kept: 42 bases, read in frame from the first base. Based on the germline V gene, the CDR1 and CDR2 sequences are SGDLS and YYNGEE. V loses 0 bases of germline sequence and J loses 8 bases, and the interval between the two ends is 12 bases.

Source material: naive CD4+ T cells from blood. The cell subset or site label of this sample denotes: true naive CD4+ T cells. The rearrangement combines TRBV9 with TRBJ2-1, with the identity of the D gene unclear. The TCR was taken from a man aged 18 to 30 with type 1 diabetes. The nucleotide sequence reads as follows: TGTGCCAGCAGCGTAGATCCAAGACGTGATGAGCAGTTCTTC. The encoded protein is CASSVDPRRDEQFF. Extended through the reference TRBV9 and TRBJ2-1 proteins, this CDR3 yields the full variable domain: DSGVTQTPKHLITATGQRVTLRCSPRSGDLSVYWYQQSLDQGLQFLIQYYNGEERAKGNILERFSAQQFPDLHSELNLSSLELGDSALYFCASSVDPRRDEQFFGPGTRLTVL.